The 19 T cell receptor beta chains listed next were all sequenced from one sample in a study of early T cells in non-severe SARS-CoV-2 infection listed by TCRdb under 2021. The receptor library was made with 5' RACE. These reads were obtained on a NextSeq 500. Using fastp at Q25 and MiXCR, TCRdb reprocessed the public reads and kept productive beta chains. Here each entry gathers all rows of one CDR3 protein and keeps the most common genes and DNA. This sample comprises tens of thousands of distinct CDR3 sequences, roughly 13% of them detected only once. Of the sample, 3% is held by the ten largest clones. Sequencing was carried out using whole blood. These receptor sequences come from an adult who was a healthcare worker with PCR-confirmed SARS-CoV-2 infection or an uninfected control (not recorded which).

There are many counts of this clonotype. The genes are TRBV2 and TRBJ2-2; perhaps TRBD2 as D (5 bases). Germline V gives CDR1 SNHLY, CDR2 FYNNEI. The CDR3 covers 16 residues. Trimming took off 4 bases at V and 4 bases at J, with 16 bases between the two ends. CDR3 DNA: TGTGCCAGCAGTGCATCCTTGGACTCCGGCACCGGGGAGCTGTTTTTT. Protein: CASSASLDSGTGELFF. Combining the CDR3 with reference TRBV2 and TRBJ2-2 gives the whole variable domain EPEVTQTPSHQVTQMGQEVILRCVPISNHLYFYWYRQILGQKVEFLVSFYNNEISEKSEIFDDQFSVERPDGSNFTLKIRSTKLEDSAMYFCASSASLDSGTGELFFGEGSRLTVL.

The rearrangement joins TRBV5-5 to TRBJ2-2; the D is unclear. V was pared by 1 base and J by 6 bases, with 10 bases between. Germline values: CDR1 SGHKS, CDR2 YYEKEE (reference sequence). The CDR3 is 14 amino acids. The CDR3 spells CASSLSGRAGELFF. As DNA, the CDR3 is TGTGCCAGCAGCTTGTCCGGTAGGGCCGGGGAGCTGTTTTTT. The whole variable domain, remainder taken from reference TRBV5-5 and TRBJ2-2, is DAGVTQSPTHLIKTRGQQVTLRCSPISGHKSVSWYQQVLGQGPQFIFQYYEKEERGRGNFPDRFSARQFPNYSSELNVNALLLGDSALYLCASSLSGRAGELFFGEGSRLTVL.

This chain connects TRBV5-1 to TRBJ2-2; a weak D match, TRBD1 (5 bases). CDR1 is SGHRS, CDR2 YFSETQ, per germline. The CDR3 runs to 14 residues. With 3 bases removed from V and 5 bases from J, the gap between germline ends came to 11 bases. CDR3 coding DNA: TGCGCCAGCAGCTCGCCGACAGCAACCGGGGAGCTGTTTTTT. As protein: CASSSPTATGELFF.

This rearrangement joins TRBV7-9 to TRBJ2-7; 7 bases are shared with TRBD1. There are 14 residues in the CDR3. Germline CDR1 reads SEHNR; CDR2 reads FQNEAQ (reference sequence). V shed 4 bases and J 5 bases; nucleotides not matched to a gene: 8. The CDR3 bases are TGTGCCAGCAGCTCGACAGGGATTAGGCACGAGCAGTACTTC. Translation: CASSSTGIRHEQYF.

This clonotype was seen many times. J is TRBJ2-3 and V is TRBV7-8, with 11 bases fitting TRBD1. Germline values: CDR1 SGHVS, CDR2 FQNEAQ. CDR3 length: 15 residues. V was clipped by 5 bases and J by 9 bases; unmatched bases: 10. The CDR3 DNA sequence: TGTGCCAGCAGCCTGGGACAGGGGGGTATTGGGACGCAGTATTTT. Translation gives CASSLGQGGIGTQYF. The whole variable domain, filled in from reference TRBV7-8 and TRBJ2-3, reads GAGVSQSPRYKVAKRGQDVALRCDPISGHVSLFWYQQALGQGPEFLTYFQNEAQLDKSGLPSDRFFAERPEGSVSTLKIQRTQQEDSAVYLCASSLGQGGIGTQYFGPGTRLTVL.

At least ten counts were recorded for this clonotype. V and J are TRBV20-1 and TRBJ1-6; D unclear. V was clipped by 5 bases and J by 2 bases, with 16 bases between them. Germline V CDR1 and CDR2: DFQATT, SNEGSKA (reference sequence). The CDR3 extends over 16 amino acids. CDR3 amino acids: CSARTIGYAYNSPLHF. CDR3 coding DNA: TGCAGTGCTCGAACCATAGGTTACGCCTATAATTCACCCCTCCACTTT.

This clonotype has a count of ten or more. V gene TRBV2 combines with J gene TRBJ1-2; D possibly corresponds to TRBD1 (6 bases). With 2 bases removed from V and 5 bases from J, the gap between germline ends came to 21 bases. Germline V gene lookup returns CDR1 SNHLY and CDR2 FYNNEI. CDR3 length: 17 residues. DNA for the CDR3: TGTGCCAGCAGTGAACCGGGACACCCTACGGCCAGTTATGGCTACACCTTC. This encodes CASSEPGHPTASYGYTF.

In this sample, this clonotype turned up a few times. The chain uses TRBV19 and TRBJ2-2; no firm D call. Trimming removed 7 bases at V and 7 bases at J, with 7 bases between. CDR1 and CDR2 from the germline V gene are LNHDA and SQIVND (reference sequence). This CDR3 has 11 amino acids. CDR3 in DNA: TGTGCCAGTACCACACGCGGGGAGCTGTTTTTT. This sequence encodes CASTTRGELFF.

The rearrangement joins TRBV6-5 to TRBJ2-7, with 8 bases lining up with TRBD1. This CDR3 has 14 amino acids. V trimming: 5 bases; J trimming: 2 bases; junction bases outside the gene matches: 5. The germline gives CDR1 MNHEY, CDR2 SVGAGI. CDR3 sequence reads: CASSQRQGTYEQYF. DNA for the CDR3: TGTGCCAGCAGTCAAAGACAGGGGACCTACGAGCAGTACTTC.

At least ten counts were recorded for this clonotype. CDR3 bases: TGTGCCAGCAGTCCGCACGGGAGTAACGAGCAGTACTTC. It specifies CASSPHGSNEQYF. The V and J genes are TRBV12-3 or TRBV12-4 and TRBJ2-7; tentative D call: TRBD2 (6 bases). Trimming removed 5 bases from V and 5 bases from J, with 13 bases in between. The CDR3 sequence is 13 residues long.

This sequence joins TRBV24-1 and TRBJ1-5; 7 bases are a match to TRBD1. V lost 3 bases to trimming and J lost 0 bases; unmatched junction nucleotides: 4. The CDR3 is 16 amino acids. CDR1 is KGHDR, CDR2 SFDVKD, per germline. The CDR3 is CATSDGTVPSNQPQHF. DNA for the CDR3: TGTGCCACCAGTGATGGGACAGTTCCTAGCAATCAGCCCCAGCATTTT.

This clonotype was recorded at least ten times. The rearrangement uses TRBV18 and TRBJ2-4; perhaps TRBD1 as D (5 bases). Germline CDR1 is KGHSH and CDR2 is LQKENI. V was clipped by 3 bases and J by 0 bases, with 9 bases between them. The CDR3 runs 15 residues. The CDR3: CASSPLGEAKNIQYF. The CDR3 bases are TGTGCCAGCTCACCGCTAGGGGAAGCCAAAAACATTCAGTACTTC.

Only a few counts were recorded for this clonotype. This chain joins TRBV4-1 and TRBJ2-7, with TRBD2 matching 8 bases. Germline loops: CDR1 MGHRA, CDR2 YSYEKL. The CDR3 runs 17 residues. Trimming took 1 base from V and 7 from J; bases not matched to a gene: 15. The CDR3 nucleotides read TGCGCCAGCAGCCAAGGAGCAGGGGTAGGCCGGGGGGGAGAGCAGTACTTC. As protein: CASSQGAGVGRGGEQYF.

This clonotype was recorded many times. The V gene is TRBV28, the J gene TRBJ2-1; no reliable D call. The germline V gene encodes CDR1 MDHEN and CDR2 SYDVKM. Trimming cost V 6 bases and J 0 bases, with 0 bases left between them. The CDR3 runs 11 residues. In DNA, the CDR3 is TGTGCCAGCAGCTCCTACAATGAGCAGTTCTTC. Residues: CASSSYNEQFF.

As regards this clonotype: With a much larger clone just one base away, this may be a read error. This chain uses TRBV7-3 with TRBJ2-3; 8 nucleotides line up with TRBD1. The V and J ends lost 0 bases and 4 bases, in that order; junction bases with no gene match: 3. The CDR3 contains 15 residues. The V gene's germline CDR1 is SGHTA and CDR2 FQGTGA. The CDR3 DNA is TGTGCCAGCAGCTTAACGGAACAGGGGGCAGATACGCAGTATTTT. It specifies CASSLTEQGADTQYF.

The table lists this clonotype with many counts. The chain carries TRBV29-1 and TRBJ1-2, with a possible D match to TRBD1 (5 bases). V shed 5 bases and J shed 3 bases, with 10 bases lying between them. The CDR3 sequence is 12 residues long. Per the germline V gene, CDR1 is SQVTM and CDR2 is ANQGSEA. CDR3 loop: CSVSDTYYGYTF. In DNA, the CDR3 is TGCAGCGTTTCGGACACTTACTATGGCTACACCTTC.

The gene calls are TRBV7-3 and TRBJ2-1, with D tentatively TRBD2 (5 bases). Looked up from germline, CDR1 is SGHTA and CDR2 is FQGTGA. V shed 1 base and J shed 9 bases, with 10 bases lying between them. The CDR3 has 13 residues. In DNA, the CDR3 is TGTGCCAGCAGCTTAAATTCCGAGGGTGAGCAGTTCTTC. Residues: CASSLNSEGEQFF.

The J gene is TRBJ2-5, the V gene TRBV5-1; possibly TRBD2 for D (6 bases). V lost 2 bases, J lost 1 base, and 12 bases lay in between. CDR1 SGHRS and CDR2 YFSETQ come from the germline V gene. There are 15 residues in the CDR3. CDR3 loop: CASSFGGGLQETQYF. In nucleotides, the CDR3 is TGCGCCAGCAGCTTCGGCGGAGGGCTCCAAGAGACCCAGTACTTC.

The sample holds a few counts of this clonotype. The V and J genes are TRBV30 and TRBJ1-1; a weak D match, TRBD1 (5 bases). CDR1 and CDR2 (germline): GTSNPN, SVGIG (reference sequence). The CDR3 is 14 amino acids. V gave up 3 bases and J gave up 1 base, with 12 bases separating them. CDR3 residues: CAWRGQTTNTEAFF. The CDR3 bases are TGTGCCTGGAGGGGGCAGACCACGAACACTGAAGCTTTCTTT.